A selection of T cell receptor beta chains follows, all from one sample in a study of CD8 T cells in Susac syndrome. Using its own MiXCR run on the immunoSEQ multiplex PCR reads, TCRdb lists one record per CDR3 protein. The sample holds approximately 120,000 distinct CDR3 sequences, just under 95% seen once. Sequenced sample: CD4+ T cells from PBMCs. Every receptor here comes from a human donor in good health. Both conserved end residues are part of each CDR3. A D gene is named only where the DNA matches it firmly. Rows may omit the clone size; those that give it use once, few, many or a size class.

>TRBV6-6|-|TRBJ1-1|TRBD1
CASSFPLWGQYTEAFF
TGTGCCAGCAGTTTTCCTCTCTGGGGACAGTACACTGAAGCTTTCTTT
>TRBV5-5|-|TRBJ2-1|TRBD1
CASSPSPGTGGDEQFF
TGTGCCAGCAGCCCCAGCCCCGGGACAGGGGGCGATGAGCAGTTCTTC
>TRBV19|-|TRBJ2-1|TRBD2
CASIRSSGSYNEQFF
TGTGCCAGTATAAGAAGTAGCGGGTCCTACAATGAGCAGTTCTTC
>TRBV23-1|-|TRBJ1-1|TRBD1
CASSHSEGQGTPEAFF
TGCGCCAGCAGTCACTCCGAGGGACAGGGGACTCCTGAAGCTTTCTTT
>TRBV7-2|-|TRBJ2-5|-
CASSASPDGTQYF
TGTGCCAGCAGCGCCTCCCCCGACGGGACCCAGTACTTC
>TRBV15|once|TRBJ2-7|-
CATSRDQEGANEQYF
TGTGCCACCAGCAGAGATCAGGAGGGAGCCAACGAGCAGTACTTC
>TRBV20-1|-|TRBJ1-1|TRBD1
CSAQTGTFAEAFF
TGCAGTGCGCAGACAGGGACGTTCGCTGAAGCTTTCTTT
>TRBV3-1|-|TRBJ2-3|-
CASSPSGSTDTQYF
TGTGCCAGCAGCCCCTCAGGAAGCACAGATACGCAGTATTTT
>TRBV2|-|TRBJ2-1|-
CASREGKRDGEQFF
TGTGCCAGCAGGGAGGGAAAAAGGGACGGTGAGCAGTTCTTC
>TRBV2|-|TRBJ2-1|TRBD2
CASSSIGLAGGNEQFF
TGTGCCAGCAGTTCTATAGGACTAGCGGGAGGGAATGAGCAGTTCTTC
>TRBV2|-|TRBJ1-2|TRBD1
CASIRDRDTYGYTF
TGTGCCAGCATTAGGGACAGGGACACCTATGGCTACACCTTC
>TRBV12-3/TRBV12-4|-|TRBJ2-7|-
CASSLRHRQRGEQYF
TGTGCCAGCAGTTTAAGGCACAGACAACGGGGCGAGCAGTACTTC
>TRBV6-2/TRBV6-3|-|TRBJ2-7|TRBD2
CASSYSRLAGGYEQYF
TGTGCCAGCAGTTACTCCAGACTAGCGGGAGGATACGAGCAGTACTTC
>TRBV12-3/TRBV12-4|-|TRBJ1-5|-
CASSSREGGNQPQHF
TGTGCCAGCAGTTCCAGGGAGGGAGGCAATCAGCCCCAGCATTTT
>TRBV7-2|-|TRBJ1-1|-
CASSLAGGGTEAFF
TGTGCCAGCAGCTTAGCGGGGGGTGGGACTGAAGCTTTCTTT
>TRBV27|-|TRBJ2-3|TRBD1
CASSPRGRGRWDTQYF
TGTGCCAGCAGTCCTCGTGGCAGGGGGCGCTGGGATACGCAGTATTTT
>TRBV12-3/TRBV12-4|few|TRBJ1-2|TRBD1
CASSFQGAEGYTF
TGTGCCAGCAGTTTCCAGGGGGCCGAGGGCTACACCTTC
>TRBV15|-|TRBJ2-1|TRBD1
CATSSRGNEQFF
TGTGCCACCAGCAGCAGGGGGAATGAGCAGTTCTTC
>TRBV6-5|-|TRBJ2-3|TRBD2
CASRDLAGADTQYF
TGTGCCAGCAGGGACCTAGCGGGAGCAGATACGCAGTATTTT
>TRBV29-1|-|TRBJ2-7|-
CSVGTPAYEQYF
TGCAGCGTCGGGACACCCGCCTACGAGCAGTACTTC
>TRBV7-6|-|TRBJ1-3|-
CASSSANGGTIYF
TGTGCCAGCAGCTCCGCGAACGGGGGCACCATATATTTT
>TRBV20-1|-|TRBJ1-1|-
CSALRQNTEAFF
TGCAGTGCCCTGCGACAGAACACTGAAGCTTTCTTT
>TRBV18|-|TRBJ1-1|-
CASSPARTALSSEAFF
TGTGCCAGCTCACCAGCGAGGACAGCCTTGAGTAGTGAAGCTTTCTTT
>TRBV7-9|-|TRBJ2-4|-
CASSLYEGQEVDSDIQYF
TGTGCCAGCAGCCTCTACGAGGGTCAGGAGGTGGATTCGGACATTCAGTACTTC
>TRBV5-1|-|TRBJ1-2|TRBD1
CASSLASTGESTGYTF
TGCGCCAGCAGCTTGGCGAGTACAGGGGAATCAACAGGCTACACCTTC
>TRBV29-1|-|TRBJ2-1|-
CSVDGSGSTRYNEQFF
TGCAGCGTTGACGGGTCCGGGAGCACTCGGTACAATGAGCAGTTCTTC
>TRBV19|-|TRBJ1-5|TRBD1
CASSIRTGTGHQPQHF
TGTGCCAGTAGTATTCGGACTGGGACAGGACATCAGCCCCAGCATTTT
>TRBV5-4|-|TRBJ2-5|-
CASSSASVPGETQYF
TGTGCCAGCAGCTCGGCGTCAGTGCCAGGGGAGACCCAGTACTTC
>TRBV7-2|-|TRBJ1-3|TRBD1
CASSSQGSSGNTIYF
TGTGCCAGCAGCTCACAGGGGAGCTCTGGAAACACCATATATTTT
>TRBV7-2|-|TRBJ1-5|TRBD1
CASSGTGKIQPQHF
TGTGCCAGCAGCGGGACAGGGAAGATTCAGCCCCAGCATTTT
>TRBV7-2|few|TRBJ2-7|-
CASSQQRGTYEQYF
TGTGCCAGCAGCCAGCAGAGGGGAACCTACGAGCAGTACTTC
>TRBV6-5|-|TRBJ2-3|-
CASSYLAASPGSDTQYF
TGTGCCAGCAGTTACTTAGCCGCGAGCCCCGGGTCAGATACGCAGTATTTT
>TRBV2|-|TRBJ2-7|-
CAIKGALSSYEQYF
TGTGCCATTAAAGGAGCCCTGAGCTCCTACGAGCAGTACTTC
>TRBV29-1|-|TRBJ1-1|-
CSVVIRGDTYTEAFF
TGCAGCGTGGTAATACGAGGGGACACCTACACTGAAGCTTTCTTT
>TRBV3-1|-|TRBJ1-5|-
CASSAQYSNQPQHF
TGTGCCAGCAGCGCTCAATATAGCAATCAGCCCCAGCATTTT
>TRBV2|-|TRBJ2-7|TRBD1
CASSEALPGTGYEQYF
TGTGCCAGCAGTGAAGCGCTTCCGGGGACAGGCTACGAGCAGTACTTC
>TRBV30|-|TRBJ1-1|-
CAWSARWRAEAFF
TGTGCCTGGAGCGCCAGGTGGAGGGCTGAAGCTTTCTTT
>TRBV7-2|-|TRBJ2-7|TRBD2
CASSPGLAGVVEQYF
TGTGCCAGCAGCCCCGGACTAGCGGGAGTGGTCGAGCAGTACTTC
>TRBV5-1|-|TRBJ2-1|-
CASSSGDRLGQFF
TGCGCCAGCAGTTCGGGGGACCGCTTGGGGCAGTTCTTC
>TRBV7-9|-|TRBJ2-2|TRBD1
CASSKNRGVTGELFF
TGTGCCAGCAGCAAAAACAGGGGCGTCACCGGGGAGCTGTTTTTT
>TRBV27|-|TRBJ2-7|TRBD2
CASIRLAEGGYEQYF
TGTGCCAGCATACGTCTAGCGGAAGGCGGATACGAGCAGTACTTC
>TRBV7-2|-|TRBJ2-3|-
CASSLGPRAYPTDTQYF
TGTGCCAGCAGCTTAGGACCGAGGGCTTACCCGACAGATACGCAGTATTTT
>TRBV12-3/TRBV12-4|-|TRBJ2-7|-
CASSLWGGQVYEQYF
TGTGCCAGCAGCCTTTGGGGAGGACAGGTTTACGAGCAGTACTTC